The clone carrying this T cell receptor beta chain has a handful of counts. The CDR3 is 12 amino acids. Germline V gene data show CDR1 as SQVTM and CDR2 as ANQGSEA. V was shortened by 7 bases and J by 7 bases, with 16 bases between the two germline ends. Specified treatment: oral pan-JAK inhibitor, 5-10 mg twice daily. Extraction and reverse transcription of RNA yielded cDNA as the sequencing template. The repertoire was sequenced with immunoSEQ multiplex PCR; TCRdb's copy has only in-frame clones and lacks some. The sample lists approximately 42,000 clones, under 70% occurring once. The source of the sample is a study of CD8+ T cells in alopecia areata. On the study more broadly: Patients in the treated group were given tofacitinib by mouth, 5 to 10 mg twice a day.

This chain uses TRBV29-1 with TRBJ1-1, with a weak D call TRBD1 (5 bases). This TCR was sampled from a human donor with alopecia areata. Here the sequenced sample was CD8+ T cells sorted from blood, taken at week 4, from a patient treated with tofacitinib. CDR3 DNA sequence: TGCAGCGGGGGTGGGACCACCCTTGAAGCTTTCTTT. Its translation is CSGGGTTLEAFF.